This T cell receptor beta chain comes out of a study of blood T cell repertoires in COVID-19 (dated by TCRdb to 2020 to 2021). Turning to the overall study: Samples from collaborators originated in the United States, Italy and Spain and spanned both the acute and convalescent phases of COVID-19. Samples were obtained from the ongoing ImmuneRACE study (first 160 participants) and from over a thousand subjects provided by 6 global collaborators. Nearly every sample came with metadata listing a de-identified subject ID, COVID-19 status, age in years and sex. Deeply sampled blood TCRbeta repertoires from subjects exposed to, actively infected with, or recovered from COVID-19 were included in the dataset. The repertoires were released in a freely available public database intended as a resource for research on the immune response to SARS-CoV-2. Where available, HLA class I and class II types were taken from metadata supplied by the sample provider and were not determined by assay-based typing. The prospective study material was composed of cDNA or gDNA derived from T cells, B-cell-depleted T cells, or PBMCs. The paper as a whole reports these results and caveats: The quantity of clinical and demographic metadata differed by source and by participant and was supplied without curation.

The collaborating institutions used their own protocols to collect whole blood in K2EDTA tubes. For TCRbeta analysis, collaborators shipped samples as frozen whole blood, isolated PBMCs, or DNA extracted from either of those sample types. A single count supports this clone. What this receptor recognizes is not known. No per-base quality is available; no much larger clone lies one base away. TCRbeta CDR3 regions were amplified from genomic DNA using the immunoSEQ Assay, a bias-controlled multiplex PCR. The published analysis was carried out like this. Within the assay, amplification of reference gene primers was used to estimate how many nucleated cells each sample contained. To quantify the absolute abundance of each unique TCRbeta CDR3 rearrangement, sequence reads were collapsed and filtered. For each sample, productive Simpson clonality was calculated by taking the square root of Simpson's diversity index across productive rearrangements. TCRdb holds this immuneACCESS table with in-frame rearrangements only. Some clones are missing; in checked studies, unresolved V genes explain under half, and the rest has no known cause. V and J calls plus clone size are reproduced from that table; the DNA served to infer D and trimming. Present in this sample are approximately 240,000 clones, about 80% of which were seen just once. 2.3% of the sample lies in the top ten.

Reading the germline V gene gives CDR1 SGHTA and CDR2 FQGTGA. From its cysteine to its phenylalanine, the CDR3 spans 13 amino acids. The retained sequence is limited to the CDR3, 39 bases, with the frame set at the first base. The V end loses 0 bases and the J end loses 6 bases, and a stretch of 7 bases separates them. Sequencing input: peripheral blood. The origin of this receptor is a woman aged 55 to 70 with acute or convalescent COVID-19. The chain uses TRBV7-3 and TRBJ2-3; the D gene cannot be named for sure. In nucleotide form, the sequence is TGTGCCAGCAGCTTAACTTCGTCGGATACGCAGTATTTT. This is translated as CASSLTSSDTQYF.